This T cell receptor beta chain was found in a study of identical twins. Germline values: CDR1 SGHRS, CDR2 YFSETQ. The CDR3 totals 16 residues. Deletions cut 0 bases from V and 7 bases from J, with 16 bases between. As for this clonotype: Its cognate antigen is unknown.

TCRdb re-derived calls from the 5' RACE reads in MiXCR, one entry per CDR3 protein. Of over 550,000 distinct CDR3 sequences in the sample, around 7.4% were seen once. General study findings and limits: Insertions were reduced in abundant cord blood beta clonotypes but not in memory repertoires. Invariant MAIT and iNKT cells may have partly biased zero-insertion analyses.

The sample was also reused in another study, on yellow fever vaccine responses in identical twins.

The source material was PBMCs. The sequence was obtained from a woman between 18 and 30 years old in good health. The J gene is TRBJ2-2, the V gene TRBV5-1; D ambiguous. In nucleotides, the CDR3 is TGCGCCAGCAGCTTGGAGGTTAGCCGGCCTAGCGGGGAGCTGTTTTTT. This codes for CASSLEVSRPSGELFF.